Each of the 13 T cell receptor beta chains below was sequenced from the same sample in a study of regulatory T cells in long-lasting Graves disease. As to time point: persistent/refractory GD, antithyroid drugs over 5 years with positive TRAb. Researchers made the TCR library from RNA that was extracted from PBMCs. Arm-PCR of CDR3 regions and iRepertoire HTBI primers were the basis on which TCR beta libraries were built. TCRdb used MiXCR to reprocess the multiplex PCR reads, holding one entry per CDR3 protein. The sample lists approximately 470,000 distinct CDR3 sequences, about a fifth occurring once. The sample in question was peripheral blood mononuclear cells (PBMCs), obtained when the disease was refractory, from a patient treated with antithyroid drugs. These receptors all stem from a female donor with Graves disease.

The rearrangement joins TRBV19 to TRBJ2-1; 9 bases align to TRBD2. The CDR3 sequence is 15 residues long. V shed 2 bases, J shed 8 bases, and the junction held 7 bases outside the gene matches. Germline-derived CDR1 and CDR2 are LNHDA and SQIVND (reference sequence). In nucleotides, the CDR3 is TGTGCCAGTAGTATAAGGGGACTAGCCCCCGATGAGCAGTTCTTC. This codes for CASSIRGLAPDEQFF.

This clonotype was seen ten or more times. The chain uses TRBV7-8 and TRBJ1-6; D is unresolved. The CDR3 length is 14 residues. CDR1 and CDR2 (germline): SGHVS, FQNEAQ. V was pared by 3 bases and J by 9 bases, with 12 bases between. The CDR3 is CASSFRTFRSPLHF. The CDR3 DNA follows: TGTGCCAGCAGCTTCAGAACCTTCCGTTCACCCCTCCACTTT. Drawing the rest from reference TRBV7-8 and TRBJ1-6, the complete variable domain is GAGVSQSPRYKVAKRGQDVALRCDPISGHVSLFWYQQALGQGPEFLTYFQNEAQLDKSGLPSDRFFAERPEGSVSTLKIQRTQQEDSAVYLCASSFRTFRSPLHFGNGTRLTVT.

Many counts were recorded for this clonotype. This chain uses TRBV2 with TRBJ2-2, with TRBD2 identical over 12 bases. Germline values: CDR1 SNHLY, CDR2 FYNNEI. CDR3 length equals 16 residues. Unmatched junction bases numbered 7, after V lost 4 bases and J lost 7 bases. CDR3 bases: TGTGCCAGCAGTGCCCGTGCTAGCGGGAGGGGCGGGGAGCTGTTTTTT. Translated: CASSARASGRGGELFF.

Here the CDR3 reads CASSLTGTSNVLTF. The CDR3 coding sequence is TGTGCCAGCAGCTTGACCGGTACGAGCAACGTCCTGACTTTC. The V call is TRBV5-6, the J call TRBJ2-6; no clear D. V lost 1 base to trimming and J lost 9 bases, with 11 bases between them. CDR1 is SGHDT, CDR2 YYEEEE, per germline. The CDR3 sequence is 14 residues long.

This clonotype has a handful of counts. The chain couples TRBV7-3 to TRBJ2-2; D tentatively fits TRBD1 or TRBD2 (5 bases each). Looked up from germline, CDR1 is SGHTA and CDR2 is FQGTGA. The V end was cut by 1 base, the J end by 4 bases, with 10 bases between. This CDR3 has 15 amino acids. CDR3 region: CASSLRGSATGELFF. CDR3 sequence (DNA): TGTGCCAGCAGCTTAAGGGGGAGTGCCACCGGGGAGCTGTTTTTT.

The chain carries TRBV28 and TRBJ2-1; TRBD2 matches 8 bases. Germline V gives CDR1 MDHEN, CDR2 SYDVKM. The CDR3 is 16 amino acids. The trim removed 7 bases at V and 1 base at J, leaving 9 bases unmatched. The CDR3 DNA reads TGTGCCAGCACCCTACCGGGACTAGGATCCTACAATGAGCAGTTCTTC. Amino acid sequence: CASTLPGLGSYNEQFF.

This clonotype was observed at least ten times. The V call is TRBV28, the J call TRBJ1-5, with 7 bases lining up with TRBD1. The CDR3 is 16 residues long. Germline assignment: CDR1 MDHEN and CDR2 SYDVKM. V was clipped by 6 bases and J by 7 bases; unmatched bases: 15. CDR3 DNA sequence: TGTGCCAGCAGGTCAAGACAGGGACCCGGGGGGCAGCCCCAGCATTTT. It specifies CASRSRQGPGGQPQHF.

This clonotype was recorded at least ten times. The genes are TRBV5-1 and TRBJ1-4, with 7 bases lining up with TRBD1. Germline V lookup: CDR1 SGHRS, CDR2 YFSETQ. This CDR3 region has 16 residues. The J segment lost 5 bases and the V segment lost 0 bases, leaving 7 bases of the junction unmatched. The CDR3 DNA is TGCGCCAGCAGCTTGGACGTCGGCAGGGGGAATGAAAAACTGTTTTTT. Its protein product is CASSLDVGRGNEKLFF. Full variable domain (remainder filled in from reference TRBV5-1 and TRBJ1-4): KAGVTQTPRYLIKTRGQQVTLSCSPISGHRSVSWYQQTPGQGLQFLFEYFSETQRNKGNFPGRFSGRQFSNSRSEMNVSTLELGDSALYLCASSLDVGRGNEKLFFGSGTQLSVL.

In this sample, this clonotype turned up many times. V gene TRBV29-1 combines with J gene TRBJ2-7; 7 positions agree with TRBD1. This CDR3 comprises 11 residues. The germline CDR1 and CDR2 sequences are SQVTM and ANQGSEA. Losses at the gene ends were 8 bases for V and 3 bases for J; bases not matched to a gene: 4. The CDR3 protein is CSSRTGYEQYF. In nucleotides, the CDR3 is TGCAGCTCTCGGACAGGCTACGAGCAGTACTTC.

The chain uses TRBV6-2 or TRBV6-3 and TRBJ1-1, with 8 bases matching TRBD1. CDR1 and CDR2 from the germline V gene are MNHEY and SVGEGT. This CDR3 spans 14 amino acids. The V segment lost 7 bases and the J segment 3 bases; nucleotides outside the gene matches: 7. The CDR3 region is CASNLDRVDTEAFF. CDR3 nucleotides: TGTGCCAGCAACCTGGACAGGGTCGACACTGAAGCTTTCTTT.

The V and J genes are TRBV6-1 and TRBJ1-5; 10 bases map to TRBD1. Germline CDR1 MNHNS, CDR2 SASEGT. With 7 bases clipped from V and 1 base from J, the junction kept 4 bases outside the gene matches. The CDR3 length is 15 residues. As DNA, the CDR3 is TGTGCCAGCAAAACGGACAGGGGGAGCAATCAGCCCCAGCATTTT. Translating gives CASKTDRGSNQPQHF.

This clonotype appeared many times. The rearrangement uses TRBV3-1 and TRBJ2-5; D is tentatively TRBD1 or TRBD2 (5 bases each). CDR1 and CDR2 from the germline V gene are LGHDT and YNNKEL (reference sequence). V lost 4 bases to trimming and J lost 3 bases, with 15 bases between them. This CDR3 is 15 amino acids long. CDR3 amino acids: CASSPGPSTKETQYF. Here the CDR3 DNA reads TGTGCCAGCAGCCCGGGACCTTCGACGAAAGAGACCCAGTACTTC.

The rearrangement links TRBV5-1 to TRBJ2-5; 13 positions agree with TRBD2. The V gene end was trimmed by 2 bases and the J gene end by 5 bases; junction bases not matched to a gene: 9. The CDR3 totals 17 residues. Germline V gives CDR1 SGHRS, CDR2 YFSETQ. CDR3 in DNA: TGCGCCAGCAGCTTCCGGGGACTAGCGGGACAGCGGGAGACCCAGTACTTC. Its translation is CASSFRGLAGQRETQYF.